The entry that follows covers one T cell receptor beta chain sequence. This clonotype was observed many times. Its cognate antigen has yet to be identified. The sample holds no much larger clone one base away, and base qualities are not on file. The data were produced on an Illumina HiSeq 1500. The raw public reads went through TCRdb reprocessing: fastp at Q25, MiXCR clone calling, in-frame beta chains kept. Rows are combined by CDR3 protein, so each entry shows the most common genes and DNA. This sample gives around 43,000 distinct CDR3 sequences in total; more than 20% of them show up just once. The ten largest account for about 18% of the sample. These data come from a study of T cell repertoires in cytomegalovirus infection (dated by TCRdb to the late 2010s). With regard to the full study: Donor HLA type was relevant to the analysis, as public TCR beta signatures indicated carriage of CMV infection together with the matching HLA type.

The paper's findings and limits, for the study overall: The ex vivo response was dominated by HLA-C-restricted CMV-specific TCR beta clonotypes, and the single most frequent clonotype in two of eight donors was supplied by these HLA-C-restricted clonotypes. Cumulative frequency of public TCR beta family members discriminated carriers of CMV infection plus the relevant HLA type in this cohort and an independent approximately 400-donor cohort.

This clonotype originated in a human donor in good health (CMV status not recorded). Some clones in this sample may be carry-over from other donors' samples. Sequencing input: PBMCs, sequenced either directly or after in vitro stimulation (not recorded which).

Here the CDR3 is given as CASSPDRGRLHEQFF. The nucleotide sequence reads TGTGCCAGCAGCCCGGACAGGGGGCGGTTACATGAGCAGTTCTTC. The V and J genes are TRBV5-4 and TRBJ2-1, with 11 middle bases fitting TRBD1. V is cut back by 4 bases and J by 8 bases, with 8 bases in the junction unmatched. Reading the germline V gene (reference sequence) gives CDR1 SGHNT and CDR2 YYREEE. The CDR3 goes from the cysteine to the phenylalanine over 15 residues. Only CDR3 DNA remains: 45 bases, in frame from the first base.